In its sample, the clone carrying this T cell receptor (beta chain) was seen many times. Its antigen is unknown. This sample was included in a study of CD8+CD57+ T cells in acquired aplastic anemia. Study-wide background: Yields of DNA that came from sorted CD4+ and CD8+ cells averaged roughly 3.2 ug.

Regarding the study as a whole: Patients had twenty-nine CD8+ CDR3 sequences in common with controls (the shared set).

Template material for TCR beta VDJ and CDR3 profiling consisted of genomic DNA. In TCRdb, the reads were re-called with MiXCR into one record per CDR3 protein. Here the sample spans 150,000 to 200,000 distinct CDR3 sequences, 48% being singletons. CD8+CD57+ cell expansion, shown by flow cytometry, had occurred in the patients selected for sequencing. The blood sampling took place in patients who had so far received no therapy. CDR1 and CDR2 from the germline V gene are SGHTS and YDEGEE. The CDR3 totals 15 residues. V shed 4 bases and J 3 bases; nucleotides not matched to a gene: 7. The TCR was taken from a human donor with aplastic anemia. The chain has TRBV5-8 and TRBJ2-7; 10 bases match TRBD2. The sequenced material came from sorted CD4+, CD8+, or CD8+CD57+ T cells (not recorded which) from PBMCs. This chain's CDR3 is CASSPEWTSGYEQYF. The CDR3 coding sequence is TGTGCCAGCAGCCCCGAGTGGACTAGCGGCTACGAGCAGTACTTC.